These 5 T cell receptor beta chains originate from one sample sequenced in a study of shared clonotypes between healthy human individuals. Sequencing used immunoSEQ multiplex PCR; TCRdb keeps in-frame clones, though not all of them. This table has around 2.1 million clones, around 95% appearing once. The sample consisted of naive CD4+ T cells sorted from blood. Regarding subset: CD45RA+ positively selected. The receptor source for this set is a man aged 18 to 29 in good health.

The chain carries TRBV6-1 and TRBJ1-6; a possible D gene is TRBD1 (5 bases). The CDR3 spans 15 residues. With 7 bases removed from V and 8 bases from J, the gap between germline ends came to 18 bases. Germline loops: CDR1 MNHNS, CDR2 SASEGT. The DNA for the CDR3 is TGTGCCAGCAATACACTAGATAGGGGAGATTCACCCCTCCACTTT. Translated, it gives CASNTLDRGDSPLHF.

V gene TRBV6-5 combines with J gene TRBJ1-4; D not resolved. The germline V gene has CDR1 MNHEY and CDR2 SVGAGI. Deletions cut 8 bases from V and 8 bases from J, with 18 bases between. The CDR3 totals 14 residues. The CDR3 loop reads CASRGSGRLEKLFF. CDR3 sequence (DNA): TGTGCCAGCCGAGGATCGGGTCGGCTGGAAAAACTGTTTTTT.

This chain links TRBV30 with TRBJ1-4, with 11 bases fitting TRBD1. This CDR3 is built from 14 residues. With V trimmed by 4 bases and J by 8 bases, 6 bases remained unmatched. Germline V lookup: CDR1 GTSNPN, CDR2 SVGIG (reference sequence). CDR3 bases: TGTGCCTGGACCGGGGACAGGGGGTGGGAAAAACTGTTTTTT. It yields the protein CAWTGDRGWEKLFF.

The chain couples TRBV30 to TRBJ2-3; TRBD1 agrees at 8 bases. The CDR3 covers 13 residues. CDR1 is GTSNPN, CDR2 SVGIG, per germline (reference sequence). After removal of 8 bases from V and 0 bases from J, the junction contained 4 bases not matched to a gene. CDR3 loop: CAGTGSSTDTQYF. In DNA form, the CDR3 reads TGTGCCGGGACAGGATCTAGCACAGATACGCAGTATTTT.

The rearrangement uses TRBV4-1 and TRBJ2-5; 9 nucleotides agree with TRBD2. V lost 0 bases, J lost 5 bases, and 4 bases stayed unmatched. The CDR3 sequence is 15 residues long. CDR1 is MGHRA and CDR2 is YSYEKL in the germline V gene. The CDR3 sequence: CASSQESGGRETQYF. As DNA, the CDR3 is TGCGCCAGCAGCCAAGAAAGCGGGGGGAGGGAGACCCAGTACTTC.